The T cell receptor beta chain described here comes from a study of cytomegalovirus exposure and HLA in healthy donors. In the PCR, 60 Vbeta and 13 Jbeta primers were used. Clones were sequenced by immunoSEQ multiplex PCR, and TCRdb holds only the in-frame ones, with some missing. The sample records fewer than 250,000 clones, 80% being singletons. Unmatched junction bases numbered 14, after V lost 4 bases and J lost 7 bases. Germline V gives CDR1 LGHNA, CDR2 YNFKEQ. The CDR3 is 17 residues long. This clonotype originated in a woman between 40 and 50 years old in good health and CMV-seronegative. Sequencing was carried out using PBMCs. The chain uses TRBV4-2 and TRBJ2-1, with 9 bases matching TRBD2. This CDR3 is CASSPSERSGRRNEQFF. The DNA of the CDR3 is TGTGCCAGCAGCCCATCGGAGAGGAGCGGGAGGCGGAATGAGCAGTTCTTC.